The next 22 T cell receptor beta chains were all read from a single sample in a study of blood T cell repertoires in COVID-19 (dated by TCRdb to 2019 to 2021). The protocol used for the library was the immunoSEQ multiplex PCR assay. TCRdb holds this immuneACCESS table with in-frame rearrangements only. Some clones are missing; in checked studies, unresolved V genes explain under half, and the rest has no known cause. Present in this sample are around 620,000 clones, about nine tenths of which were seen just once. The top ten clones comprise more than 0.25% of the sample. Sequenced input: peripheral blood. The receptors here all came from a woman under 30 with acute or convalescent COVID-19.

The chain uses TRBV19 and TRBJ1-5; TRBD1 matches at 9 bases. Germline loops: CDR1 LNHDA, CDR2 SQIVND (reference sequence). The CDR3 is made up of 14 amino acids. V lost 6 bases to trimming and J lost 7 bases; unmatched junction nucleotides: 7. The CDR3 coding sequence is TGTGCCAGTAGCCGGACAGGGGAGGAGCAGCCCCAGCATTTT. It encodes CASSRTGEEQPQHF.

The chain is built from TRBV5-1 and TRBJ2-7; possibly TRBD1 for D (6 bases). The germline CDR1 and CDR2 sequences are SGHRS and YFSETQ. V shed 1 base and J shed 1 base, with 24 bases lying between them. CDR3 size: 19 residues. The CDR3 reads CASSLQFTGQKPLSYEQYF. Here the CDR3 DNA reads TGCGCCAGCAGCTTGCAGTTTACCGGACAGAAACCCTTGTCCTACGAGCAGTACTTC. The full variable domain, in which reference TRBV5-1 and TRBJ2-7 provide the parts outside the CDR3, is KAGVTQTPRYLIKTRGQQVTLSCSPISGHRSVSWYQQTPGQGLQFLFEYFSETQRNKGNFPGRFSGRQFSNSRSEMNVSTLELGDSALYLCASSLQFTGQKPLSYEQYFGPGTRLTVT.

The chain is built from TRBV3-1 (or the pseudogene TRBV3-2) and TRBJ1-2; 7 bases agree with TRBD1. V dropped 2 bases and J dropped 4; count of bases not matched to a gene: 10. This CDR3 has 16 residues. Germline V gene data show CDR1 as LGHDT and CDR2 as YNNKEL (reference sequence). CDR3 in DNA: TGTGCCAGCAGCCAAAGGGGGCCCACGGGTGTCTATGGCTACACCTTC. It encodes CASSQRGPTGVYGYTF.

The chain has TRBV6-5 and TRBJ1-1; TRBD1 matches 8 bases. With 5 bases clipped from V and 4 bases from J, the junction kept 6 bases outside the gene matches. The CDR3 has 14 amino acids. The germline gives CDR1 MNHEY, CDR2 SVGAGI. CDR3 region: CASSKRTGITEAFF. In DNA, the CDR3 is TGTGCCAGCAGTAAGAGGACAGGGATCACTGAAGCTTTCTTT.

The genes are TRBV10-3 and TRBJ1-6; the D is unclear. CDR3 length equals 13 residues. Trimming took off 4 bases at V and 10 bases at J, with 11 bases between the two ends. Germline CDR1 and CDR2: ENHRY and SYGVKD. CDR3 in DNA: TGTGCCATCAGTGGCGGGCGCGGGTCACCCCTCCACTTT. This encodes CAISGGRGSPLHF.

V is TRBV29-1 and J is TRBJ1-2; 7 nucleotides line up with TRBD1. CDR3 length: 12 residues. The J segment lost 8 bases and the V segment lost 6 bases, leaving 9 bases of the junction unmatched. Germline V gene data show CDR1 as SQVTM and CDR2 as ANQGSEA. In DNA, the CDR3 is TGCAGCGTACGAGGGGGCGCAGAAGGCTACACCTTC. Translation: CSVRGGAEGYTF.

The chain couples TRBV30 to TRBJ1-6; D may be TRBD1 (6 bases). The CDR3 extends over 11 amino acids. Between the trimmed V and J ends, which lost 1 base and 15 bases, there was a span of 10 bases. CDR1 is GTSNPN, CDR2 SVGIG, per germline (reference sequence). The CDR3 region has the DNA TGTGCCTGGAGTGGCAGGGGTCTCCTCCACTTT. Protein product: CAWSGRGLLHF.

Here the CDR3 DNA reads TGCGCCAGCAGCCCCTCAGGGTCAATCTCCACTTGGGGCTACACCTTC. The encoded protein is CASSPSGSISTWGYTF. The chain employs TRBV4-1 and TRBJ1-2, with a tentative D call TRBD1 (5 bases). The V end lost 4 bases, the J end lost 8 bases, and 23 bases lay between the germline ends. There are 16 residues in the CDR3. The germline V gene encodes CDR1 MGHRA and CDR2 YSYEKL.

A single count supports this clone. This chain uses TRBV19 with TRBJ1-2; 8 bases are a match to TRBD1. The V segment lost 6 bases and the J segment 4 bases; nucleotides outside the gene matches: 7. Per the germline V gene, CDR1 is LNHDA and CDR2 is SQIVND (reference sequence). The CDR3 has 14 residues. The CDR3 sequence is CASSPGGAVYGYTF. CDR3 bases: TGTGCCAGTAGCCCAGGGGGCGCGGTCTATGGCTACACCTTC.

As DNA, the CDR3 is TGTGCCAGCAGTTACTCTATCCAGGCAGGGCCTGAAGCTTTCTTT. Protein: CASSYSIQAGPEAFF. The chain recombines TRBV6-2 or TRBV6-3 with TRBJ1-1; tentatively, D is TRBD1 (5 bases). Germline lookup yields CDR1 MNHEY and CDR2 SVGEGT. With 0 bases removed from V and 6 bases from J, the gap between germline ends came to 14 bases. The CDR3 has 15 residues.

This clone showed up just a few times. This sample also contains other DNA sequences that code for the same CDR3. The chain recombines TRBV11-2 with TRBJ1-1; D is possibly TRBD1 (6 bases). Germline V gene lookup returns CDR1 SGHAT and CDR2 FQNNGV. V lost 3 bases to trimming and J lost 3 bases, with 8 bases between them. The CDR3 loop spans 13 amino acids. This CDR3 reads CASSLGGHTEAFF. The CDR3 bases are TGTGCCAGCAGCTTGGGGGGGCACACTGAAGCTTTCTTT.

The chain recombines TRBV5-6 with TRBJ2-4; no clear D. Germline loops: CDR1 SGHDT, CDR2 YYEEEE. V lost 0 bases to trimming and J lost 0 bases, with 7 bases between them. This CDR3 has 15 residues. CDR3: CASSLAVLAKNIQYF. Written as DNA, the CDR3 is TGTGCCAGCAGCTTGGCCGTGTTAGCCAAAAACATTCAGTACTTC.

The genes are TRBV7-2 and TRBJ2-7, with 7 bases matching TRBD1. V shed 3 bases, J shed 1 base, and the junction held 9 bases outside the gene matches. Germline CDR1 and CDR2: SGHTA and FQGNSA. This CDR3 is built from 16 residues. Written as DNA, the CDR3 is TGTGCCAGCAGCTTCGCCGGGGCAGGGGGTTCCTACGAGCAGTACTTC. Its protein product is CASSFAGAGGSYEQYF.

This chain links TRBV7-9 with TRBJ1-2; 8 nucleotides align to TRBD1. Germline CDR1 is SEHNR and CDR2 is FQNEAQ (reference sequence). V gave up 1 base and J gave up 0 bases; unmatched junction bases: 4. The CDR3 contains 16 residues. The CDR3 sequence: CASSLDQGATNYGYTF. In DNA, the CDR3 is TGTGCCAGCAGCTTAGATCAGGGGGCTACTAACTATGGCTACACCTTC.

V gene TRBV27 combines with J gene TRBJ1-4; 9 positions match TRBD1. The CDR3 has 15 amino acids. The ends lost 5 bases at V and 2 bases at J; junction bases unmatched: 3. CDR1 MNHEY and CDR2 SMNVEV come from the germline V gene (reference sequence). The CDR3 nucleotides read TGTGCCAGCAGTCGGGGACAGGGCACTAATGAAAAACTGTTTTTT. It yields the protein CASSRGQGTNEKLFF. Combining the CDR3 with reference TRBV27 and TRBJ1-4 gives the whole variable domain EAQVTQNPRYLITVTGKKLTVTCSQNMNHEYMSWYRQDPGLGLRQIYYSMNVEVTDKGDVPEGYKVSRKEKRNFPLILESPSPNQTSLYFCASSRGQGTNEKLFFGSGTQLSVL.

The chain employs TRBV2 and TRBJ1-1; the D gene is possibly TRBD1 (5 bases). Trimming stripped 4 bases from V and 8 bases from J, with 8 bases between. This CDR3 has 11 residues. CDR1 is SNHLY and CDR2 is FYNNEI in the germline V gene. This chain's CDR3 is CASSVRGEAFF. CDR3 DNA sequence: TGTGCCAGCAGTGTCCGGGGGGAAGCTTTCTTT.

The chain uses TRBV24-1 and TRBJ1-2; 7 bases are shared with TRBD1. This CDR3 spans 12 amino acids. Germline CDR1 and CDR2: KGHDR and SFDVKD. The junction had 3 bases not matched to a gene; V was cut back by 4 bases and J by 8 bases. The CDR3 is CATSEGTDGYTF. CDR3 DNA sequence: TGTGCCACCAGTGAGGGGACAGACGGCTACACCTTC.

The J gene is TRBJ2-5, the V gene TRBV5-1; 8 bases match TRBD1. The CDR3 is made up of 14 amino acids. V was pared by 3 bases and J by 5 bases, with 6 bases of the junction left unmatched. CDR1 is SGHRS and CDR2 is YFSETQ in the germline V gene. The CDR3 here is CASSSGQGGETQYF. DNA for the CDR3: TGCGCCAGCAGCTCCGGACAGGGCGGGGAGACCCAGTACTTC. Together with reference TRBV5-1 and TRBJ2-5, the CDR3 gives the full variable domain: KAGVTQTPRYLIKTRGQQVTLSCSPISGHRSVSWYQQTPGQGLQFLFEYFSETQRNKGNFPGRFSGRQFSNSRSEMNVSTLELGDSALYLCASSSGQGGETQYFGPGTRLLVL.

V is TRBV6-5 and J is TRBJ2-7, with 9 bases that match TRBD2. CDR1 and CDR2 (germline): MNHEY, SVGAGI. The CDR3 covers 15 residues. After removal of 5 bases from V and 12 bases from J, the junction contained 17 bases not matched to a gene. The DNA for the CDR3 is TGTGCCAGCAGTCCCATAGAAGCGGGGGGACCTGGTACGTACTTC. It codes for CASSPIEAGGPGTYF.

This chain uses TRBV3-1 (or the pseudogene TRBV3-2) with TRBJ1-5; D may be TRBD1 (6 bases). Trimming stripped 1 base from V and 3 bases from J, with 10 bases between. This CDR3 has 15 amino acids. CDR1 is LGHDT, CDR2 YNNKEL, per germline (reference sequence). CDR3 in amino acids: CASSQVAGANQPQHF. The CDR3 DNA sequence: TGTGCCAGCAGCCAAGTGGCAGGGGCCAATCAGCCCCAGCATTTT.

This clone was counted a single time. The chain couples TRBV6-5 to TRBJ1-6; 8 nucleotides match TRBD1. CDR1 and CDR2 (germline): MNHEY, SVGAGI. The CDR3 runs to 15 residues. Germline trimming cut 2 bases from V and 7 bases from J; bases unmatched to any gene: 4. CDR3 sequence (DNA): TGTGCCAGCAGTTACGCTGGACAGGGCAATTCACCCCTCCACTTT. Translation: CASSYAGQGNSPLHF.

This chain links TRBV29-1 with TRBJ1-1; the match to TRBD1 covers 7 bases. Germline-derived CDR1 and CDR2 are SQVTM and ANQGSEA. CDR3 size: 13 residues. Losses at the gene ends were 5 bases for V and 5 bases for J; bases not matched to a gene: 8. For the CDR3, the DNA is TGCAGCGTTCCCCGACAGGGTCGGACTGAAGCTTTCTTT. It yields the protein CSVPRQGRTEAFF.